The 22 T cell receptor beta chains presented below share a single source sample, sequenced in a study of cytomegalovirus exposure and HLA in healthy donors. Primers: 60 Vbeta forward and 13 Jbeta reverse. Sequencing used immunoSEQ multiplex PCR; TCRdb keeps in-frame clones, though not all of them. Seen here are 180,000 or so clones, roughly 8.7% observed once, and the top ten hold 1% to 1.5%. The sample consisted of PBMCs. Every receptor here comes from a woman aged 30 to 39 in good health and CMV-seropositive.

This clone appeared many times. In the same sample, other DNA sequences code for this CDR3. The chain employs TRBV2 and TRBJ1-5; D remains unclear. This CDR3 is built from 13 residues. In germline, CDR1 is SNHLY, CDR2 FYNNEI. V was shortened by 6 bases and J by 0 bases, with 6 bases between the two germline ends. The CDR3 DNA is TGTGCCAGCAGACGGGATAGCAATCAGCCCCAGCATTTT. Its translation: CASRRDSNQPQHF.

This clone was detected a few times. This chain uses TRBV7-9 with TRBJ2-7, with 9 bases that match TRBD2. Trimming removed 3 bases from V and 7 bases from J; junction bases left unmatched: 4. The CDR3 is 13 amino acids. CDR1 and CDR2 from the germline V gene are SEHNR and FQNEAQ (reference sequence). The CDR3: CASSFGLAREQYF. The CDR3 DNA sequence: TGTGCCAGCAGCTTTGGACTAGCGCGAGAGCAGTACTTC.

This clone was observed a handful of times. The gene calls are TRBV5-3 and TRBJ2-7, with D possibly TRBD2 on 6 matching bases. TRBV5-3 is given ORF status, its function remaining uncertain. The CDR3 totals 15 residues. V lost 1 base, J lost 4 bases, and 15 bases lay in between. The chain's CDR3 is CARSLTGGRWYEQYF. CDR3 sequence (DNA): TGTGCCAGAAGCTTGACGGGTGGGAGGTGGTACGAGCAGTACTTC.

This clone has more than one count but fewer than ten. The chain recombines TRBV5-1 with TRBJ2-1; TRBD2 aligns across 9 bases. There are 16 residues in the CDR3. CDR1 is SGHRS, CDR2 YFSETQ, per germline. J lost 2 bases, V lost 4 bases, and 7 bases had no gene match. Here the CDR3 DNA reads TGCGCCAGCAGCCCGCAATTAGCGGGAGCCTACAATGAGCAGTTCTTC. This gives the protein CASSPQLAGAYNEQFF.

CDR3 residues: CATSRMRQGIQPQHF. Here the CDR3 DNA reads TGTGCCACCAGCAGAATGCGGCAGGGAATCCAGCCCCAGCATTTT. The rearrangement links TRBV15 to TRBJ1-5, with D possibly matching TRBD1 (5 bases). Trimming took 2 bases from V and 7 from J, leaving 15 bases between them. The CDR3 is 15 amino acids. Per germline, CDR1 LNHNV and CDR2 YYDKDF (reference sequence).

This chain links TRBV5-1 with TRBJ2-7, with 15 bases lining up with TRBD2. Germline V gene lookup returns CDR1 SGHRS and CDR2 YFSETQ. V gave up 4 bases and J gave up 4 bases; unmatched junction bases: 9. There are 17 residues in the CDR3. The CDR3 region has the DNA TGCGCCAGCAGCCATGGACTAGCGGGAGGGCTAGGGTACGAGCAGTACTTC. Its translation: CASSHGLAGGLGYEQYF.

This clone was found a few times. The chain recombines TRBV2 with TRBJ2-3; no clear D gene. V shed 4 bases and J shed 6 bases, with 11 bases lying between them. CDR3 length: 13 residues. CDR1 and CDR2 from the germline V gene are SNHLY and FYNNEI. The CDR3 reads CASSVEVADTQYF. The CDR3 bases are TGTGCCAGCAGTGTTGAGGTGGCCGATACGCAGTATTTT.

The J gene is TRBJ1-5, the V gene TRBV6-5, with a weak D call TRBD1 (6 bases). Trimming took 6 bases from V and 3 from J, leaving 9 bases between them. The length of the CDR3 is 13 residues. Germline V lookup: CDR1 MNHEY, CDR2 SVGAGI. The CDR3 loop reads CASSGQPNQPQHF. CDR3 coding DNA: TGTGCCAGCAGCGGACAGCCCAATCAGCCCCAGCATTTT.

V is TRBV4-1 and J is TRBJ2-1; TRBD1 matches at 9 bases. CDR1 and CDR2 (germline): MGHRA, YSYEKL. The V segment lost 3 bases and the J segment 10 bases; nucleotides outside the gene matches: 13. This CDR3 comprises 16 residues. Written as DNA, the CDR3 is TGCGCCAGCAGCCACAAACAGGGGGCGGGAGTCGGGGAGCAGTTCTTC. This translates into CASSHKQGAGVGEQFF.

This rearrangement joins TRBV9 to TRBJ1-3; weak D call: TRBD1 (5 bases). The V gene lost 0 bases and the J gene lost 0 bases, with 13 bases spanning the gap. This CDR3 region has 17 residues. CDR1 is SGDLS, CDR2 YYNGEE, per germline. CDR3 sequence (DNA): TGTGCCAGCAGCGTAGCCCTCGACAGACGCTCTGGAAACACCATATATTTT. Amino acid sequence: CASSVALDRRSGNTIYF.

A few counts support this clone. The V call is TRBV19, the J call TRBJ1-1; 9 nucleotides align to TRBD1. This CDR3 comprises 14 residues. Germline loops: CDR1 LNHDA, CDR2 SQIVND (reference sequence). Trimming took 5 bases from V and 5 from J; bases not matched to a gene: 6. The DNA for the CDR3 is TGTGCCAGTAGTTCGACAGGGGGAGATACTGAAGCTTTCTTT. Its translation is CASSSTGGDTEAFF.

This clone was seen more than once but under ten times. The gene calls are TRBV5-1 and TRBJ2-4, with D uncertain. The V gene's germline CDR1 is SGHRS and CDR2 YFSETQ. CDR3 length equals 13 residues. The germline V and J ends were trimmed by 2 bases and 1 base, with 4 bases remaining between them. CDR3 region: CASSFLAKNIQYF. DNA for the CDR3: TGCGCCAGCAGCTTTCTTGCCAAAAACATTCAGTACTTC.

This chain links TRBV9 with TRBJ2-5, with TRBD2 matching over 11 bases. V trimming: 3 bases; J trimming: 1 base; junction bases outside the gene matches: 2. The CDR3 spans 15 residues. The germline V gene encodes CDR1 SGDLS and CDR2 YYNGEE. CDR3 loop: CASSATSGTQETQYF. The CDR3 DNA sequence: TGTGCCAGCAGCGCGACTAGCGGGACCCAAGAGACCCAGTACTTC.

This clone was counted only a few times. The chain employs TRBV19 and TRBJ2-3; D gene uncertain. Trimming took off 3 bases at V and 11 bases at J, with 12 bases between the two ends. The germline V gene encodes CDR1 LNHDA and CDR2 SQIVND (reference sequence). The CDR3 contains 12 residues. CDR3 sequence: CASSMRQTRQYF. CDR3 coding DNA: TGTGCCAGTAGTATGAGGCAGACCAGGCAGTATTTT.

The chain uses TRBV19 and TRBJ2-7; D not resolved. Per the germline V gene, CDR1 is LNHDA and CDR2 is SQIVND (reference sequence). Trimming stripped 3 bases from V and 4 bases from J, with 16 bases between. The CDR3 is 15 amino acids. CDR3 DNA sequence: TGTGCCAGTAGTATTGTTGGCAGCGCCATGTACGAGCAGTACTTC. Translating gives CASSIVGSAMYEQYF.

V gene TRBV19 combines with J gene TRBJ2-1, with TRBD2 identical over 8 bases. The V and J ends lost 10 bases and 3 bases, in that order; junction bases with no gene match: 11. The CDR3 has 15 amino acids. Germline CDR1 reads LNHDA; CDR2 reads SQIVND (reference sequence). CDR3 sequence reads: CATRARSGVYNEQFF. Written as DNA, the CDR3 is TGTGCCACTCGAGCGCGTAGCGGGGTCTACAATGAGCAGTTCTTC. Full variable domain (missing parts from reference TRBV19 and TRBJ2-1): DGGITQSPKYLFRKEGQNVTLSCEQNLNHDAMYWYRQDPGQGLRLIYYSQIVNDFQKGDIAEGYSVSREKKESFPLTVTSAQKNPTAFYLCATRARSGVYNEQFFGPGTRLTVL.

V gene TRBV19 combines with J gene TRBJ2-7; 8 bases match TRBD2. The CDR3 is made up of 13 amino acids. V lost 5 bases and J lost 4; bases outside the gene matches: 4. The germline gives CDR1 LNHDA, CDR2 SQIVND (reference sequence). The CDR3 loop is CASSEGGRYEQYF. In DNA, the CDR3 is TGTGCCAGTAGTGAGGGCGGGAGGTACGAGCAGTACTTC.

In regard to this clone: The same CDR3 can be traced to other DNA sequences in this sample. This chain uses TRBV5-1 with TRBJ1-2; possible D gene TRBD1, 5 bases. The CDR3 loop spans 12 amino acids. Trimming cost V 7 bases and J 7 bases, with 14 bases left between them. Germline-derived CDR1 and CDR2 are SGHRS and YFSETQ. CDR3 in amino acids: CASLRPGGGYTF. The CDR3 DNA follows: TGCGCCAGCCTCCGGCCCGGGGGTGGCTACACCTTC.

This clone has only a few counts. The V and J genes are TRBV13 and TRBJ2-1; the match to TRBD2 covers 10 bases. The junction had 12 bases not matched to a gene; V was cut back by 1 base and J by 3 bases. Germline CDR1 reads PRHDT; CDR2 reads FYEKMQ (reference sequence). This CDR3 region has 19 residues. The CDR3 loop is CASSLARDFWTSGYNEQFF. The CDR3 DNA follows: TGTGCCAGCAGCTTAGCCCGGGACTTTTGGACTAGCGGCTACAATGAGCAGTTCTTC.

The chain employs TRBV6-1 and TRBJ1-6; D ambiguous. The CDR3 consists of 14 residues. The germline V and J ends were trimmed by 1 base and 8 bases, with 9 bases remaining between them. Germline V CDR1 and CDR2: MNHNS, SASEGT. CDR3: CASSEVSFDSPLHF. CDR3 nucleotides: TGTGCCAGCAGTGAAGTCAGTTTCGATTCACCCCTCCACTTT.

This clone has only a few counts. The chain carries TRBV5-6 and TRBJ2-5; TRBD2 matches 10 bases. The germline V gene has CDR1 SGHDT and CDR2 YYEEEE. The CDR3 is 16 residues long. J gave up 6 bases and V 2 bases, and 10 bases lay outside the gene matches. The DNA of the CDR3 is TGTGCCAGCAGCTTCCCCAGCGGGAGGGAAGGGAAGACCCAGTACTTC. Residues: CASSFPSGREGKTQYF.

This chain links TRBV2 with TRBJ2-3; no clear D. The CDR3 consists of 15 residues. CDR1 SNHLY and CDR2 FYNNEI come from the germline V gene. The ends were cut back, 2 bases at V and 0 bases at J, with 9 bases in the middle. The CDR3 DNA reads as TGTGCCAGCAGTGAACAGGTTTCCAGCACAGATACGCAGTATTTT. This sequence encodes CASSEQVSSTDTQYF. Drawing the rest from reference TRBV2 and TRBJ2-3, the complete variable domain is EPEVTQTPSHQVTQMGQEVILRCVPISNHLYFYWYRQILGQKVEFLVSFYNNEISEKSEIFDDQFSVERPDGSNFTLKIRSTKLEDSAMYFCASSEQVSSTDTQYFGPGTRLTVL.